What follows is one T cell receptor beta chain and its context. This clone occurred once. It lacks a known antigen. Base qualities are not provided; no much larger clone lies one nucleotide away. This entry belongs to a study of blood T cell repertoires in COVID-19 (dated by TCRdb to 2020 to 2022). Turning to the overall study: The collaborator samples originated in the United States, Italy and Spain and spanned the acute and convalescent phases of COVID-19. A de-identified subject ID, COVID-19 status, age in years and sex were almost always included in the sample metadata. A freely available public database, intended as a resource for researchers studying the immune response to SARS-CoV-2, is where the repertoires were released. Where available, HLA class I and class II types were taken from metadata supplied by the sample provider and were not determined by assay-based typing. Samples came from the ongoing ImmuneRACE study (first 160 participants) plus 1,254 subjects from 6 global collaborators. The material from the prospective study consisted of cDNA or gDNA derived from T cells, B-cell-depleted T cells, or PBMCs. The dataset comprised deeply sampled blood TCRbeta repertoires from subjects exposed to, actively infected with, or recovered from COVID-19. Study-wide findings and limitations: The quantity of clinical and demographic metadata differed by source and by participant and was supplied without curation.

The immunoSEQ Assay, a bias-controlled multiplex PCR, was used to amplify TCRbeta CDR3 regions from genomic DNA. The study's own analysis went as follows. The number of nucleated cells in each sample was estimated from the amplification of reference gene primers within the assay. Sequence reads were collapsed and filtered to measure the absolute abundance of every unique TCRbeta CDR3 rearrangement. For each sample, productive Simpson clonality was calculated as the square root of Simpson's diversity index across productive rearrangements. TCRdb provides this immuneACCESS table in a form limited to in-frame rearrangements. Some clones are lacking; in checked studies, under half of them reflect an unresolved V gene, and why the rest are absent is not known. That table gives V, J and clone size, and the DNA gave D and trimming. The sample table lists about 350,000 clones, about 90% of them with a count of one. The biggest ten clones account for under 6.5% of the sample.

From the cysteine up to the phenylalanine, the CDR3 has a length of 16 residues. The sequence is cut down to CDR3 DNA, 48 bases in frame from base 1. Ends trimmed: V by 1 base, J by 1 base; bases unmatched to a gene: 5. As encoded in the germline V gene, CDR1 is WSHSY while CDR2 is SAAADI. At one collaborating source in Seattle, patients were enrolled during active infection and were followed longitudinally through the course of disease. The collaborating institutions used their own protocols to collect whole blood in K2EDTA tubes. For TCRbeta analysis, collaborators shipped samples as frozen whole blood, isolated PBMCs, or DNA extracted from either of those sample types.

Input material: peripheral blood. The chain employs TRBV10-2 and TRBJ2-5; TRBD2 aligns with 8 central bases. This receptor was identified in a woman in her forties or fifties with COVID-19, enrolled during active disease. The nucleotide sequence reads TGCGCCAGCAGTGAGTGGGTAGCGGGGTTCCAAGAGACCCAGTACTTC. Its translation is CASSEWVAGFQETQYF.